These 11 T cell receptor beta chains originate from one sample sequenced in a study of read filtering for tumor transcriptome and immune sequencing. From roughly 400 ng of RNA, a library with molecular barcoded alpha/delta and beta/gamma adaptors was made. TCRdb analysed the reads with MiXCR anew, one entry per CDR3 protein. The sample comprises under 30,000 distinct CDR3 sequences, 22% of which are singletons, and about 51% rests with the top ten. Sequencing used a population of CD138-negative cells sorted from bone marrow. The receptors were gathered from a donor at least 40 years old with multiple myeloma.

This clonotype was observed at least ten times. The CDR3 loop reads CSARDRIREATEAFF. The CDR3 DNA reads as TGCAGTGCTAGAGATAGGATCCGGGAGGCCACTGAAGCTTTCTTT. The chain carries TRBV20-1 and TRBJ1-1; no firm D call. The V and J ends lost 0 bases and 4 bases respectively, with 15 bases between them. CDR1 is DFQATT and CDR2 is SNEGSKA in the germline V gene (reference sequence). CDR3 size: 15 residues.

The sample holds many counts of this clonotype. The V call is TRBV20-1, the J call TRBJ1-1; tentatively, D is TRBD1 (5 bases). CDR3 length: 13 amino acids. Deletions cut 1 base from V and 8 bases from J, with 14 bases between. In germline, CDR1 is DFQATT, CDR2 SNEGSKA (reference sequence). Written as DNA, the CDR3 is TGCAGTGCTAGAGGGCAGGGCCGAGGGGAAGCTTTCTTT. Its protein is CSARGQGRGEAFF.

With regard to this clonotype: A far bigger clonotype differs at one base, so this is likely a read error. This CDR3 is CACSFSGGAKDTQYF. The CDR3 nucleotides are TGTGCCTGCAGCTTTAGCGGGGGGGCCAAAGATACGCAGTATTTT. The J gene is TRBJ2-3, the V gene TRBV7-7, with 11 bases that match TRBD2. The CDR3 has 15 residues. CDR1 SSHAT and CDR2 FNYEAQ come from the germline V gene (reference sequence).

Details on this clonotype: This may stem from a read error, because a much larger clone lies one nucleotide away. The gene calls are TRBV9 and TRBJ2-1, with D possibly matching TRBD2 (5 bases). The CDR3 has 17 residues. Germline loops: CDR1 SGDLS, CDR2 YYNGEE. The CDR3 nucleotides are TGTGCCAGCAGCGTAGACCCCTCGGCGGGCTCCTACAATGGGCAGTTCTTC. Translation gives CASSVDPSAGSYNGQFF.

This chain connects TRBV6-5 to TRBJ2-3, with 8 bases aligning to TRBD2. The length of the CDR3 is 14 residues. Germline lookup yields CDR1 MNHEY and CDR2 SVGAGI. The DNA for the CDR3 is TGTGCGACCCTCGCGGGGGGTTGGGAAGATACGCAGTATTTT. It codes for CATLAGGWEDTQYF.

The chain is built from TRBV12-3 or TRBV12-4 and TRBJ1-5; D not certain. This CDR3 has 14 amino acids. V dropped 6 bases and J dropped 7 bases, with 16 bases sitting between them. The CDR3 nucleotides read TGTGCCAGCAGGAGGGAGGCGGACGGCCAGCCCCAGCATTTT. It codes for CASRREADGQPQHF.

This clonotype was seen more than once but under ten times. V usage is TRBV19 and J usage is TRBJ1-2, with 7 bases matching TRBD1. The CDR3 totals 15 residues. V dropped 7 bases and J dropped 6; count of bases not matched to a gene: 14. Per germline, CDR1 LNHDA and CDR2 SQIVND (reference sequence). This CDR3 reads CASTSVGGTVNGYTF. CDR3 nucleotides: TGTGCCAGTACCTCAGTCGGCGGGACAGTTAATGGCTACACCTTC.

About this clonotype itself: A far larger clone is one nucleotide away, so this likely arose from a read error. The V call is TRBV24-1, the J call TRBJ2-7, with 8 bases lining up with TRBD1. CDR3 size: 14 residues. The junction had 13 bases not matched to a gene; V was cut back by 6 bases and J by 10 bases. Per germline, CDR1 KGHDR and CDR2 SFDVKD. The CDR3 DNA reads TGTGCCACCAGTTCCGCAGGGGGCGCAGAGGCCCAGTACTTC. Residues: CATSSAGGAEAQYF.

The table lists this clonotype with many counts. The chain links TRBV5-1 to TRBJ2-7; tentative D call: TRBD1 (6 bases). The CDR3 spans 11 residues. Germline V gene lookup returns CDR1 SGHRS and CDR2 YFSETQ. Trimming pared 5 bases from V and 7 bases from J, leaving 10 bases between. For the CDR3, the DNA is TGCGCCAGCAGTACAGGGCAAGAGCAGTACTTC. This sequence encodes CASSTGQEQYF. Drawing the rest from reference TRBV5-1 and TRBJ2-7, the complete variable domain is KAGVTQTPRYLIKTRGQQVTLSCSPISGHRSVSWYQQTPGQGLQFLFEYFSETQRNKGNFPGRFSGRQFSNSRSEMNVSTLELGDSALYLCASSTGQEQYFGPGTRLTVT.

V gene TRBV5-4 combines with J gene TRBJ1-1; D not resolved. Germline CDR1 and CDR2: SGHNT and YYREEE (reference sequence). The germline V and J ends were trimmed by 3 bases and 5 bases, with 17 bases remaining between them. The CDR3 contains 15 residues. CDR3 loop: CASSSSDVAHTEAFF. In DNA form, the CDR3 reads TGTGCCAGCAGCTCCTCGGATGTAGCCCATACTGAAGCTTTCTTT.

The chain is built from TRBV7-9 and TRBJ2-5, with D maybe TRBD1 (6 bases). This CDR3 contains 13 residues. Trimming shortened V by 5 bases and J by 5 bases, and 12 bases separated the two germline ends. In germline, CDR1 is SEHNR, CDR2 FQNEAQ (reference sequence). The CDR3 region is CASSLWTAETQYF. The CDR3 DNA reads TGTGCCAGCAGCCTCTGGACAGCGGAGACCCAGTACTTC.